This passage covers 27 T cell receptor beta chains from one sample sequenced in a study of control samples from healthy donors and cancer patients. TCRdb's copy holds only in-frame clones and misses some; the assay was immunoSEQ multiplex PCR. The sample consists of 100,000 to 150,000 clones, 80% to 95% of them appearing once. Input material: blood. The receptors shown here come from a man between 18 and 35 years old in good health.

This chain's CDR3 is CASRAGPRLTQYF. Written as DNA, the CDR3 is TGTGCGAGTAGGGCCGGGCCCCGTCTCACGCAGTATTTT. This chain uses TRBV30 with TRBJ2-3, with D uncertain. CDR1 and CDR2 from the germline V gene are GTSNPN and SVGIG (reference sequence). CDR3 size: 13 residues.

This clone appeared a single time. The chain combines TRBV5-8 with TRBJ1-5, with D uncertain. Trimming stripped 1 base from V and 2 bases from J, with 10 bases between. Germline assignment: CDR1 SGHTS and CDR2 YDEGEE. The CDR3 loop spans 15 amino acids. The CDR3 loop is CASSLRRSGNQPQHF. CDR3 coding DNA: TGTGCCAGCAGCTTGCGAAGGAGTGGCAATCAGCCCCAGCATTTT.

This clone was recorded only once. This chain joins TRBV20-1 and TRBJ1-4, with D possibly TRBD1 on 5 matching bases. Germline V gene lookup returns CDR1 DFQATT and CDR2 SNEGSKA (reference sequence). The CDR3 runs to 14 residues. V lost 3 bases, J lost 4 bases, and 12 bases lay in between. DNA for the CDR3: TGCAGTGCTAGTAAGGCAGGGCTTAATGAAAAACTGTTTTTT. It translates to CSASKAGLNEKLFF.

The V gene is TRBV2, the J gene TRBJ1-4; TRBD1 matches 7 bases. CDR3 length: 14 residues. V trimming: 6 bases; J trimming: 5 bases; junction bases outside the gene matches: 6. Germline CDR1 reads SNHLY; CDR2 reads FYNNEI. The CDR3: CASSATGKNEKLFF. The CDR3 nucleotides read TGTGCCAGCAGCGCGACAGGGAAGAATGAAAAACTGTTTTTT.

CDR3 region: CASSLTAGQAHEQFF. CDR3 DNA: TGTGCCAGCAGCTTAACGGCAGGGCAGGCGCATGAGCAGTTCTTC. This rearrangement joins TRBV7-9 to TRBJ2-1; weak D call: TRBD1 (5 bases). The germline V gene has CDR1 SEHNR and CDR2 FQNEAQ (reference sequence). Trimming removed 2 bases from V and 8 bases from J, with 16 bases in between. This CDR3 has 15 residues. The variable domain in full, with the rest retrieved from reference TRBV7-9 and TRBJ2-1, is DTGVSQNPRHKITKRGQNVTFRCDPISEHNRLYWYRQTLGQGPEFLTYFQNEAQLEKSRLLSDRFSAERPKGSFSTLEIQRTEQGDSAMYLCASSLTAGQAHEQFFGPGTRLTVL.

DNA for the CDR3: TGTGCCAGCGCGGAGTCGTATATCAATGAGCAGTTCTTC. It codes for CASAESYINEQFF. J is TRBJ2-1 and V is TRBV2; D not certain. Germline V lookup: CDR1 SNHLY, CDR2 FYNNEI. The CDR3 covers 13 residues. V lost 8 bases and J 6 bases, leaving 14 bases between the germline ends.

The CDR3 nucleotides are TGCGCCAGCAGCCAAGAAAGATTCTACGAGCAGTACTTC. Translated, it gives CASSQERFYEQYF. This chain links TRBV4-1 with TRBJ2-7, with unresolved D. There are 13 residues in the CDR3. The V and J ends lost 0 bases and 3 bases respectively, with 6 bases between them. Germline V gene lookup returns CDR1 MGHRA and CDR2 YSYEKL.

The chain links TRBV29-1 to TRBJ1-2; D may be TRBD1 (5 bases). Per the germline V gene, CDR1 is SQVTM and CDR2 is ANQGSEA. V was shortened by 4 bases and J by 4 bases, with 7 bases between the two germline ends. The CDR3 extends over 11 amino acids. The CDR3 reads CSVAGSYGYTF. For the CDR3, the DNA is TGCAGCGTTGCAGGGAGCTATGGCTACACCTTC.

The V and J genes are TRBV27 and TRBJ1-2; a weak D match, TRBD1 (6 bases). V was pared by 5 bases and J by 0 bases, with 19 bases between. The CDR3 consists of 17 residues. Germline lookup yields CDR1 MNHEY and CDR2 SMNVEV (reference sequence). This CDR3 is CASSPFLAGAANYGYTF. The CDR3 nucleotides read TGTGCCAGCAGTCCCTTTTTGGCAGGGGCTGCTAACTATGGCTACACCTTC.

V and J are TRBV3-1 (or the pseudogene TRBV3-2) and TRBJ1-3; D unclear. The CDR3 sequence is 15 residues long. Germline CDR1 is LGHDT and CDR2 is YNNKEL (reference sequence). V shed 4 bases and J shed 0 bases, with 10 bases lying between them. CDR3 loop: CASSPRMDSGNTIYF. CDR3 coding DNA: TGTGCCAGCAGCCCGCGCATGGACTCTGGAAACACCATATATTTT.

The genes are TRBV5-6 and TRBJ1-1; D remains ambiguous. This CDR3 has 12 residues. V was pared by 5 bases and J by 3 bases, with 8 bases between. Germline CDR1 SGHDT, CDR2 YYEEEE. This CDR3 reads CASRGLYTEAFF. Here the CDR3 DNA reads TGTGCCAGCAGAGGACTGTACACTGAAGCTTTCTTT.

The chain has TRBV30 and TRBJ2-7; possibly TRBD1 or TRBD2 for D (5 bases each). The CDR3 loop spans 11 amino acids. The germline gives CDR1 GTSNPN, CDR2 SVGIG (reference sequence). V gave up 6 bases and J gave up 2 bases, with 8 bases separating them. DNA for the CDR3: TGTGCCTGTCGGGACCCCTACGAGCAGTACGTC. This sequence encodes CACRDPYEQYV.

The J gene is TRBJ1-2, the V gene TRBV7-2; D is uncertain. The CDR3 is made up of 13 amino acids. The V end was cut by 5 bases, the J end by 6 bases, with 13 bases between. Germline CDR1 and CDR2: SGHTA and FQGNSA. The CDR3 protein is CASSLGLEDGYTF. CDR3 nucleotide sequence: TGTGCCAGCAGCCTAGGGCTAGAGGATGGCTACACCTTC.

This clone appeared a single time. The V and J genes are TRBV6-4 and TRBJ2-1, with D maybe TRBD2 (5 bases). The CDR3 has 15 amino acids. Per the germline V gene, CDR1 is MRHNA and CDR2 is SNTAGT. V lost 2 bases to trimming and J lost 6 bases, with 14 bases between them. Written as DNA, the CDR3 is TGTGCCAGCAGTGACGGGGAAGCGGAGTCCAATGAGCAGTTCTTC. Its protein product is CASSDGEAESNEQFF.

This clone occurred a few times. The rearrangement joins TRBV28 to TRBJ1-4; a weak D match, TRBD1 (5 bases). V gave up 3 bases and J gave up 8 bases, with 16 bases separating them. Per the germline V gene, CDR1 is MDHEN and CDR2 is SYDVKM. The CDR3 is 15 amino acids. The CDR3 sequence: CASSFLGRAGEKLFF. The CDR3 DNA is TGTGCCAGCAGTTTTTTGGGACGGGCTGGGGAAAAACTGTTTTTT.

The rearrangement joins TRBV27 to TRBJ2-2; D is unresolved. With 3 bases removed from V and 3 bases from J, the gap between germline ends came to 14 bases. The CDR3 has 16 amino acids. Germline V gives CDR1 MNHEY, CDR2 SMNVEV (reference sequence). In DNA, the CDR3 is TGTGCCAGCAGTTTGATCGAGGTTTTTCACACCGGGGAGCTGTTTTTT. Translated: CASSLIEVFHTGELFF.

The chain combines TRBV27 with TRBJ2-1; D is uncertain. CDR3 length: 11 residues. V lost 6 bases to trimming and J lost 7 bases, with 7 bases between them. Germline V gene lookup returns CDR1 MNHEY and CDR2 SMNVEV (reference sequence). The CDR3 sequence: CASSSRNEQFF. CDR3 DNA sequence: TGTGCCAGCAGCTCAAGGAATGAGCAGTTCTTC.

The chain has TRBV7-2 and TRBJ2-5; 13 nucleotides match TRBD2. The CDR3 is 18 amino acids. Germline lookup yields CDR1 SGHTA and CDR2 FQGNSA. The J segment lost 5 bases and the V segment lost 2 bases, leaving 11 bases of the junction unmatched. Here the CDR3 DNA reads TGTGCCAGCAGCTTACTGGGACTAGCGGGATACCCTCCGGAGACCCAGTACTTC. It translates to CASSLLGLAGYPPETQYF. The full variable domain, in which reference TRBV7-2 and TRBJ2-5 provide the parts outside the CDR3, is GAGVSQSPSNKVTEKGKDVELRCDPISGHTALYWYRQSLGQGLEFLIYFQGNSAPDKSGLPSDRFSAERTGGSVSTLTIQRTQQEDSAVYLCASSLLGLAGYPPETQYFGPGTRLLVL.

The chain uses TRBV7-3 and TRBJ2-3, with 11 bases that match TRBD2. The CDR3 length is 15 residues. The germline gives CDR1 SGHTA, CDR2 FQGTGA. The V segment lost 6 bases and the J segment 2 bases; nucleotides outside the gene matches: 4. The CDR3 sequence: CASSLAGGYTDTQYF. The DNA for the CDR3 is TGTGCCAGCAGTTTAGCGGGAGGGTACACAGATACGCAGTATTTT.

The CDR3 DNA sequence: TGTGCCAGCAGTTTTTCGGGGGACCTGTACAATGAGCAGTTCTTC. Amino acid sequence: CASSFSGDLYNEQFF. The J gene is TRBJ2-1, the V gene TRBV27; D possibly corresponds to TRBD2 (6 bases). V dropped 3 bases and J dropped 4 bases, with 13 bases sitting between them. The CDR3 loop spans 15 amino acids. Germline CDR1 and CDR2: MNHEY and SMNVEV (reference sequence).

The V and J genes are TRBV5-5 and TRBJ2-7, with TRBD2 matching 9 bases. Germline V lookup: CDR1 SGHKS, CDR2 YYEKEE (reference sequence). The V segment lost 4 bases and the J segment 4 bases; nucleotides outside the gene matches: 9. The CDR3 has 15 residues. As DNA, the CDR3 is TGTGCCAGCAGCCCCTTGGGTAGCGGGAGATACGAGCAGTACGTC. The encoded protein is CASSPLGSGRYEQYV.

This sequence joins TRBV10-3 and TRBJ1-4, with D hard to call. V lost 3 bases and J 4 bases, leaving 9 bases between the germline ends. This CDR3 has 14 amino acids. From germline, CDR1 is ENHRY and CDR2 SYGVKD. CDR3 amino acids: CAISDRPDNEKLFF. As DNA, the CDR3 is TGTGCCATCAGTGACAGGCCGGATAATGAAAAACTGTTTTTT.

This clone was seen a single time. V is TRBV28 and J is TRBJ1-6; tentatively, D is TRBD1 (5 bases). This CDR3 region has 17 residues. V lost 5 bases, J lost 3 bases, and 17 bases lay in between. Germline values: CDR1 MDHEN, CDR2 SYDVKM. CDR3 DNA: TGTGCCAGCAGTGTAACCGGGACGCCAAGCTATAATTCACCCCTCCACTTT. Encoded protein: CASSVTGTPSYNSPLHF.

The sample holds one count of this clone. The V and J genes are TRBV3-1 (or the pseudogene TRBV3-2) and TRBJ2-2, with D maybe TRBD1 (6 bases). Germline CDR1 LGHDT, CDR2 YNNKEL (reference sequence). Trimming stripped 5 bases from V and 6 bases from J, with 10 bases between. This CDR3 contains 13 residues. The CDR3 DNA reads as TGTGCCAGCAGCAAAAGGGGGTCCGGGGAGCTGTTTTTT. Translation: CASSKRGSGELFF.

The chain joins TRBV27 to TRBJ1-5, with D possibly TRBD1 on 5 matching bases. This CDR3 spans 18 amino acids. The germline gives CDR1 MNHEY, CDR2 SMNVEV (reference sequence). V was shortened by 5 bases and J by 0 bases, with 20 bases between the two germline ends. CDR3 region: CASSAGTKGPISNQPQHF. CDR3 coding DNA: TGTGCCAGCAGTGCCGGGACGAAGGGACCGATTAGCAATCAGCCCCAGCATTTT.

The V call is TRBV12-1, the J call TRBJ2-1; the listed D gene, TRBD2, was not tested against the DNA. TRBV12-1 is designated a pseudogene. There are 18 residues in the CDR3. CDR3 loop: CASSSYLRLAGGPYEQFF. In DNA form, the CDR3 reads TGTGCCAGCAGCTCCTACCTGAGACTAGCGGGAGGGCCATATGAGCAGTTCTTC.

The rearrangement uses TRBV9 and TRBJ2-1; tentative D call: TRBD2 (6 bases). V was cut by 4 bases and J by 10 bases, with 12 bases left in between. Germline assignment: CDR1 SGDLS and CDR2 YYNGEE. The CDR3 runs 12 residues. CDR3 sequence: CASSLHRGEQFF. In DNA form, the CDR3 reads TGTGCCAGCAGCTTACACCGGGGGGAGCAGTTCTTC.